Below, 31 T cell receptor beta chains from the same sample are listed, as sequenced in a study of control samples from healthy donors and cancer patients. Produced via immunoSEQ multiplex PCR; TCRdb's table is partial and in-frame only. Altogether 150,000 or so clones are present, around 90% being singletons, with the ten largest covering under 2%. The sequenced sample consisted of blood. The receptors here all came from a man between 18 and 29 years old in good health.

The rearrangement links TRBV7-9 to TRBJ2-5; maybe TRBD1 (6 bases). From germline, CDR1 is SEHNR and CDR2 FQNEAQ (reference sequence). This CDR3 spans 15 amino acids. The germline V and J ends were trimmed by 3 bases and 1 base, with 12 bases remaining between them. The DNA of the CDR3 is TGTGCCAGCAGCTTCGTGGGGGCCATCCAAGAGACCCAGTACTTC. Encoded protein: CASSFVGAIQETQYF.

This chain joins TRBV10-2 and TRBJ2-1, with 11 bases lining up with TRBD2. This CDR3 is built from 16 residues. The V gene end was trimmed by 1 base and the J gene end by 8 bases; junction bases not matched to a gene: 7. The germline gives CDR1 WSHSY, CDR2 SAAADI. DNA for the CDR3: TGCGCCAGCAGTGAGTGGGTAGCGGGGGGGCGGGATGAGCAGTTCTTC. Its protein product is CASSEWVAGGRDEQFF.

The rearrangement uses TRBV19 and TRBJ2-3; 7 bases line up with TRBD2. This CDR3 contains 17 residues. V shed 0 bases, J shed 5 bases, and the junction held 11 bases outside the gene matches. Per germline, CDR1 LNHDA and CDR2 SQIVND (reference sequence). This CDR3 is CASSIEVAGPWGDTQYF. CDR3 sequence (DNA): TGTGCCAGTAGTATAGAGGTAGCGGGCCCTTGGGGAGATACGCAGTATTTT.

The CDR3 nucleotides read TGTGCCAGCAGTGAAGCTGATAGGGCAGCAACTAATGAAAAACTGTTTTTT. This translates into CASSEADRAATNEKLFF. The gene calls are TRBV2 and TRBJ1-4; the D is unclear. V was cut by 0 bases and J by 0 bases, with 11 bases left in between. Germline V gives CDR1 SNHLY, CDR2 FYNNEI. This CDR3 contains 17 residues.

The chain links TRBV19 to TRBJ1-1; D gene unclear. CDR3 length: 13 residues. Germline V gives CDR1 LNHDA, CDR2 SQIVND (reference sequence). Trimming took 3 bases from V and 1 from J, leaving 6 bases between them. The CDR3 spells CASSIRENTEAFF. CDR3 nucleotides: TGTGCCAGTAGTATTAGGGAGAACACTGAAGCTTTCTTT.

CDR3 nucleotide sequence: TGTGCCAGCAGTTTTTGGAACACTGAAGCTTTCTTT. Translation gives CASSFWNTEAFF. The rearrangement uses TRBV28 and TRBJ1-1; D is uncertain. Trimming took 3 bases from V and 1 from J, leaving 3 bases between them. CDR3 length equals 12 residues. From germline, CDR1 is MDHEN and CDR2 SYDVKM.

The rearrangement joins TRBV27 to TRBJ2-6; 8 bases line up with TRBD1. CDR3 length: 17 residues. V was clipped by 4 bases and J by 4 bases; unmatched bases: 9. The germline CDR1 and CDR2 sequences are MNHEY and SMNVEV (reference sequence). The CDR3, as DNA: TGTGCCAGCAGTTATGAATGGACAGGGTCCGGGGCCAACGTCCTGACTTTC. Protein sequence: CASSYEWTGSGANVLTF.

The rearrangement links TRBV12-3 or TRBV12-4 to TRBJ1-2; TRBD1 might be the D (5 bases). The CDR3 length is 13 residues. The V end lost 7 bases, the J end lost 8 bases, and 17 bases lay between the germline ends. DNA of the CDR3: TGTGCCAGCAATCGGGAGGGGCGCGGCGGCTACACCTTC. This gives the protein CASNREGRGGYTF.

This chain joins TRBV28 and TRBJ1-1; TRBD1 is a possible D gene (5 bases). CDR1 is MDHEN, CDR2 SYDVKM, per germline. The CDR3 sequence is 12 residues long. The ends were cut back, 8 bases at V and 5 bases at J, with 12 bases in the middle. CDR3 sequence: CASGIEGTEAFF. CDR3 bases: TGTGCCAGCGGTATCGAGGGGACTGAAGCTTTCTTT.

The rearrangement joins TRBV7-2 to TRBJ2-5; D uncertain. This CDR3 contains 12 residues. CDR1 SGHTA and CDR2 FQGNSA come from the germline V gene. Trimming took 5 bases from V and 5 from J, leaving 9 bases between them. The CDR3 region has the DNA TGTGCCAGCAGCACCTCGCCGGAGACCCAGTACTTC. Protein: CASSTSPETQYF.

This chain joins TRBV4-2 and TRBJ2-6; either TRBD1 or TRBD2 may supply D (5 bases each). The germline CDR1 and CDR2 sequences are LGHNA and YNFKEQ. The CDR3 runs 18 residues. Trimming left V 5 bases short and J 4 bases short, with 21 bases between. CDR3 bases: TGTGCCAGCAGCGCCTCCGGGACGGCCGGCGACGGGGCCAACGTCCTGACTTTC. Its protein is CASSASGTAGDGANVLTF.

The chain carries TRBV5-1 and TRBJ1-2; D gene unclear. CDR1 and CDR2 (germline): SGHRS, YFSETQ. CDR3 length: 14 residues. Trimming took 2 bases from V and 0 from J, leaving 8 bases between them. The CDR3 DNA reads TGCGCCAGCAGCTTCCGGGAACCTAACTATGGCTACACCTTC. Translating gives CASSFREPNYGYTF.

This chain joins TRBV5-6 and TRBJ1-3; D unresolved. This CDR3 is built from 12 residues. Germline CDR1 reads SGHDT; CDR2 reads YYEEEE. V lost 2 bases, J lost 3 bases, and 3 bases lay in between. CDR3 sequence: CASSLFGNTIYF. CDR3 nucleotides: TGTGCCAGCAGCTTATTTGGAAACACCATATATTTT.

CDR3 residues: CASSLHRKTDTQYF. The CDR3 DNA reads as TGTGCCAGCAGCCTACACAGAAAAACAGATACGCAGTATTTT. V and J are TRBV11-1 and TRBJ2-3; D gene uncertain. V lost 5 bases, J lost 3 bases, and 12 bases lay in between. Germline CDR1 is SGHAT and CDR2 is FQDESV (reference sequence). The CDR3 totals 14 residues.

J is TRBJ2-5 and V is TRBV7-3; 9 bases fit TRBD1. This CDR3 region has 13 residues. The V and J ends lost 3 bases and 4 bases, in that order; junction bases with no gene match: 0. Germline V gives CDR1 SGHTA, CDR2 FQGTGA. Written as DNA, the CDR3 is TGTGCCAGCAGCTTGGGACAGGGAGAGACCCAGTACTTC. This sequence encodes CASSLGQGETQYF. The full variable domain, with the rest looked up from reference TRBV7-3 and TRBJ2-5, is GAGVSQTPSNKVTEKGKYVELRCDPISGHTALYWYRQSLGQGPEFLIYFQGTGAADDSGLPNDRFFAVRPEGSVSTLKIQRTERGDSAVYLCASSLGQGETQYFGPGTRLLVL.

The rearrangement uses TRBV30 and TRBJ2-3; no reliable D call. Germline CDR1 is GTSNPN and CDR2 is SVGIG (reference sequence). This CDR3 is 15 amino acids long. Between the trimmed V and J ends, which lost 0 bases and 4 bases, there was a span of 14 bases. The CDR3 coding sequence is TGTGCCTGGAGTGTGGGTGGGCAGGCCGCAGATACGCAGTATTTT. Amino acid sequence: CAWSVGGQAADTQYF.

The CDR3 loop reads CASSETGFVQYF. For the CDR3, the DNA is TGTGCCAGCAGTGAAACAGGGTTCGTGCAGTACTTC. The rearrangement joins TRBV6-1 to TRBJ2-7; tentative D call: TRBD1 (6 bases). Trimming removed 2 bases from V and 9 bases from J, with 11 bases in between. This CDR3 has 12 amino acids. Per the germline V gene, CDR1 is MNHNS and CDR2 is SASEGT.

The rearrangement joins TRBV12-5 to TRBJ1-1; D not certain. V lost 1 base, J lost 3 bases, and 6 bases lay in between. The CDR3 consists of 13 residues. The germline V gene encodes CDR1 LGHNT and CDR2 FRNRAP. This CDR3 is CASGLEKYTEAFF. CDR3 sequence (DNA): TGTGCTAGTGGTTTGGAGAAGTACACTGAAGCTTTCTTT.

The V gene is TRBV5-1, the J gene TRBJ1-2; D may be TRBD1 (5 bases). CDR3 length: 14 residues. The germline V gene has CDR1 SGHRS and CDR2 YFSETQ. Trimming cost V 2 bases and J 2 bases, with 10 bases left between them. CDR3 DNA sequence: TGCGCCAGCAGCTTTTCAGGGAACAACTATGGCTACACCTTC. The encoded protein is CASSFSGNNYGYTF.

The rearrangement uses TRBV5-6 and TRBJ1-1, with D possibly being TRBD1 (5 bases). This CDR3 contains 15 residues. Trimming shortened V by 2 bases and J by 1 base, and 12 bases separated the two germline ends. Germline V lookup: CDR1 SGHDT, CDR2 YYEEEE. The CDR3 DNA reads TGTGCCAGCAGCTTCGAACGGGGGAAGAACACTGAAGCTTTCTTT. Protein sequence: CASSFERGKNTEAFF.

V and J are TRBV18 and TRBJ1-2; D may be TRBD1 (5 bases). Germline assignment: CDR1 KGHSH and CDR2 LQKENI. Trimming cost V 2 bases and J 5 bases, with 18 bases left between them. CDR3 length: 16 residues. The CDR3 DNA follows: TGTGCCAGCTCACCAGGGGCGTCACCAGGTGTATATGGCTACACCTTC. Translated, it gives CASSPGASPGVYGYTF.

In this sample, this clone turned up once. This chain joins TRBV10-3 and TRBJ2-5, with TRBD2 matching over 12 bases. Germline loops: CDR1 ENHRY, CDR2 SYGVKD. The trim removed 4 bases at V and 5 bases at J, leaving 11 bases unmatched. The CDR3 runs to 17 residues. The CDR3: CAISAASGGAESETQYF. The CDR3 region has the DNA TGTGCCATCAGTGCGGCTAGCGGGGGGGCCGAGTCGGAGACCCAGTACTTC.

A single count supports this clone. The chain couples TRBV11-2 to TRBJ1-6, with D perhaps matching TRBD1 (6 bases). The CDR3 contains 16 residues. Germline CDR1 and CDR2: SGHAT and FQNNGV. V was pared by 5 bases and J by 6 bases, with 17 bases between. In nucleotides, the CDR3 is TGTGCCAGCAGCGCGAAAACAGGGTACGGTAATTCACCCCTCCACTTT. Translation gives CASSAKTGYGNSPLHF. Using reference TRBV11-2 and TRBJ1-6 for the parts outside the CDR3, the full variable domain is EAGVAQSPRYKIIEKRQSVAFWCNPISGHATLYWYQQILGQGPKLLIQFQNNGVVDDSQLPKDRFSAERLKGVDSTLKIQPAKLEDSAVYLCASSAKTGYGNSPLHFGNGTRLTVT.

This clone was recorded a few times. The same CDR3 is also encoded by other DNA sequences in this sample. V usage is TRBV5-6 and J usage is TRBJ2-7; perhaps TRBD1 as D (5 bases). The V gene's germline CDR1 is SGHDT and CDR2 YYEEEE. The CDR3 is 12 amino acids. Trimming stripped 4 bases from V and 2 bases from J, with 7 bases between. For the CDR3, the DNA is TGTGCCAGCAGCGACAGAACCTACGAGCAGTACTTC. Translation: CASSDRTYEQYF.

In this sample, this clone turned up once. This rearrangement joins TRBV3-1 (or the pseudogene TRBV3-2) to TRBJ2-5; 9 bases match TRBD1. The CDR3 loop spans 14 amino acids. Per germline, CDR1 LGHDT and CDR2 YNNKEL (reference sequence). The ends lost 4 bases at V and 4 bases at J; junction bases unmatched: 4. The DNA of the CDR3 is TGTGCCAGCAGCCGAGGGACAGGGCGAGAGACCCAGTACTTC. Its translation is CASSRGTGRETQYF.

The chain has TRBV10-3 and TRBJ2-3; 10 nucleotides match TRBD1. The CDR3 has 17 residues. The germline V gene encodes CDR1 ENHRY and CDR2 SYGVKD. V lost 3 bases, J lost 0 bases, and 6 bases stayed unmatched. The CDR3 loop is CAISETTGGGSTDTQYF. The CDR3 DNA reads TGTGCCATCAGTGAAACGACAGGGGGCGGGAGCACAGATACGCAGTATTTT.

V gene TRBV6-5 combines with J gene TRBJ1-5, with D unresolved. CDR1 and CDR2 (germline): MNHEY, SVGAGI. There are 13 residues in the CDR3. V lost 0 bases to trimming and J lost 4 bases, with 4 bases between them. CDR3: CASSYSWNQPQHF. The CDR3 DNA follows: TGTGCCAGCAGTTACTCGTGGAATCAGCCCCAGCATTTT.

The rearrangement links TRBV6-5 to TRBJ2-7; 8 nucleotides match TRBD1. Trimming at V came to 2 bases and at J to 3 bases, leaving 6 bases not matched to a gene. CDR1 MNHEY and CDR2 SVGAGI come from the germline V gene. The CDR3 totals 15 residues. CDR3 DNA sequence: TGTGCCAGCAGTTACGTCCAGGGGGCGTTCTACGAGCAGTACTTC. Its protein product is CASSYVQGAFYEQYF.

CDR3 region: CASSLPKGSEQYF. The CDR3 DNA reads as TGTGCCAGCAGCTTACCCAAGGGATCCGAGCAGTACTTC. The chain has TRBV7-2 and TRBJ2-7; D gene ambiguous. Between the trimmed V and J ends, which lost 2 bases and 6 bases, there was a span of 11 bases. Per the germline V gene, CDR1 is SGHTA and CDR2 is FQGNSA. This CDR3 spans 13 amino acids.

This chain uses TRBV28 with TRBJ1-2; TRBD1 matches at 7 bases. This CDR3 has 16 amino acids. Germline lookup yields CDR1 MDHEN and CDR2 SYDVKM. With 4 bases clipped from V and 5 bases from J, the junction kept 13 bases outside the gene matches. The CDR3 reads CASSSDTPRGSYGYTF. Written as DNA, the CDR3 is TGTGCCAGCAGTTCAGACACCCCCAGGGGGAGTTATGGCTACACCTTC.

The chain combines TRBV29-1 with TRBJ2-6; D uncertain. This CDR3 comprises 14 residues. CDR1 SQVTM and CDR2 ANQGSEA come from the germline V gene. Trimming removed 4 bases from V and 1 base from J, with 8 bases in between. The CDR3 is CSVVPDSGANVLTF. As DNA, the CDR3 is TGCAGCGTTGTCCCTGATTCTGGGGCCAACGTCCTGACTTTC.